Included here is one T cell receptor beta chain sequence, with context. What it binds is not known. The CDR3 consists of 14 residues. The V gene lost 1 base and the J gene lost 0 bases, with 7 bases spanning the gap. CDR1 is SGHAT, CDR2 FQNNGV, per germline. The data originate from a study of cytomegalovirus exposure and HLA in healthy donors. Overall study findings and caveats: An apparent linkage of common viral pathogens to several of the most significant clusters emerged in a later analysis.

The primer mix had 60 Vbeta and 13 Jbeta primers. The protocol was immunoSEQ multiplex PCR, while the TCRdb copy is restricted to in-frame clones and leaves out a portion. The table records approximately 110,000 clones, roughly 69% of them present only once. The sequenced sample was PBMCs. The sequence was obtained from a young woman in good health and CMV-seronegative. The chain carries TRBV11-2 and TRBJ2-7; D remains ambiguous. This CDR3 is CASSLAYGSYEQYF. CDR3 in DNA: TGTGCCAGCAGCTTAGCATACGGCTCCTACGAGCAGTACTTC. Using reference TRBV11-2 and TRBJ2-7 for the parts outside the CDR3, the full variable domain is EAGVAQSPRYKIIEKRQSVAFWCNPISGHATLYWYQQILGQGPKLLIQFQNNGVVDDSQLPKDRFSAERLKGVDSTLKIQPAKLEDSAVYLCASSLAYGSYEQYFGPGTRLTVT.